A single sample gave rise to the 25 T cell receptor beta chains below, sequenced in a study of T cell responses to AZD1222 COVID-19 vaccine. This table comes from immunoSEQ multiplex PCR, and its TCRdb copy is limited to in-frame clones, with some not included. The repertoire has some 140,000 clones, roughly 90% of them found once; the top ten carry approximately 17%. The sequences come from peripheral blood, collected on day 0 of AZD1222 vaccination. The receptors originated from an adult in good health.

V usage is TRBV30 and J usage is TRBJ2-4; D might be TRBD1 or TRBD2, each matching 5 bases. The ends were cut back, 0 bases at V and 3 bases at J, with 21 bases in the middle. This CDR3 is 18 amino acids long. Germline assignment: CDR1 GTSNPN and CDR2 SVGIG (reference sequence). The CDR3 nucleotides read TGTGCCTGGAGTGTACGATGGGACGGATTTGGGGGCAAAAACATTCAGTACTTC. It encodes CAWSVRWDGFGGKNIQYF. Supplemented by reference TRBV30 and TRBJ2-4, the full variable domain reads SQTIHQWPATLVQPVGSPLSLECTVEGTSNPNLYWYRQAAGRGLQLLFYSVGIGQISSEVPQNLSASRPQDRQFILSSKKLLLSDSGFYLCAWSVRWDGFGGKNIQYFGAGTRLSVL.

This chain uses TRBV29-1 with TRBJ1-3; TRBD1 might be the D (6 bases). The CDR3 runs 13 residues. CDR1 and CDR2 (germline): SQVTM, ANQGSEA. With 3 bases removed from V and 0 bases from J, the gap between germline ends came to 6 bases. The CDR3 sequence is CSVEDSSGNTIYF. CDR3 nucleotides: TGCAGCGTTGAGGACAGCTCTGGAAACACCATATATTTT.

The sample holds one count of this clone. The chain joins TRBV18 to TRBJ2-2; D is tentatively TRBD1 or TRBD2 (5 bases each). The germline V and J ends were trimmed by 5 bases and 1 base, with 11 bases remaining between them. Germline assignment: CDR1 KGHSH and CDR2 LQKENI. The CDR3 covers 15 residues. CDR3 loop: CASSVGTVNTGELFF. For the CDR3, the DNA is TGTGCCAGCTCAGTAGGGACGGTGAACACCGGGGAGCTGTTTTTT.

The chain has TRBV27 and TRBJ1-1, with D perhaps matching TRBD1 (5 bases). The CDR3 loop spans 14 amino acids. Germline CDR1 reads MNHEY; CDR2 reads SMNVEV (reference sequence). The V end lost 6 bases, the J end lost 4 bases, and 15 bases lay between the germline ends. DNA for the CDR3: TGTGCCAGCAGCACGGGAGTGGGGGGCACTGAAGCTTTCTTT. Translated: CASSTGVGGTEAFF.

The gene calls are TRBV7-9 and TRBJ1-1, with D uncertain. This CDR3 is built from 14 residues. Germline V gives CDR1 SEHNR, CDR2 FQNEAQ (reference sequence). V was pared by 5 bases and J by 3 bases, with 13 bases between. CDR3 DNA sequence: TGTGCCAGCAGCGCTTTCCCCGGAGACACTGAAGCTTTCTTT. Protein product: CASSAFPGDTEAFF. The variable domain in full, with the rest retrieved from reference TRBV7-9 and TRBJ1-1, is DTGVSQNPRHKITKRGQNVTFRCDPISEHNRLYWYRQTLGQGPEFLTYFQNEAQLEKSRLLSDRFSAERPKGSFSTLEIQRTEQGDSAMYLCASSAFPGDTEAFFGQGTRLTVV.

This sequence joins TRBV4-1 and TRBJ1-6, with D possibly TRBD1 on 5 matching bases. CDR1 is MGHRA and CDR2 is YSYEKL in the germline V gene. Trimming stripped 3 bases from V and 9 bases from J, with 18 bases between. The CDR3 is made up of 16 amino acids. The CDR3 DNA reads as TGCGCCAGCAGCCAGAGGGACGGAGGGAAGGGTTCACCCCTCCACTTT. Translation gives CASSQRDGGKGSPLHF.

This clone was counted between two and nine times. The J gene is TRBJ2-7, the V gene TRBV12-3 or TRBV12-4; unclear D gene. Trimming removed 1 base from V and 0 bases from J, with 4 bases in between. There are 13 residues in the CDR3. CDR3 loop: CASSLGASYEQYF. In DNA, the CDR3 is TGTGCCAGCAGTTTAGGGGCCTCCTACGAGCAGTACTTC.

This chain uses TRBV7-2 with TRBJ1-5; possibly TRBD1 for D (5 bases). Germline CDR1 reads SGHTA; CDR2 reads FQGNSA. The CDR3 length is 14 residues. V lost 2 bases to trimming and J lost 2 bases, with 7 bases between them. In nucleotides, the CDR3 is TGTGCCAGCAGCTTAAGGGGAGGCAATCAGCCCCAGCATTTT. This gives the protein CASSLRGGNQPQHF.

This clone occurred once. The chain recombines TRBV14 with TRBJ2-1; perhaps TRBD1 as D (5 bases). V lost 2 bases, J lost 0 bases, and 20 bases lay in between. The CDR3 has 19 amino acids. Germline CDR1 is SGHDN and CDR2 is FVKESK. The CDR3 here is CASSQRTHQQVTSYNEQFF. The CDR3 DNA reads TGTGCCAGCAGCCAACGCACCCATCAACAGGTAACCTCCTACAATGAGCAGTTCTTC.

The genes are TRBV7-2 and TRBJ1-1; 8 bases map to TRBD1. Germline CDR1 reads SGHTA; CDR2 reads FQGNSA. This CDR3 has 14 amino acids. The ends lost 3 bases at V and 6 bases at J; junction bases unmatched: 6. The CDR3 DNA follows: TGTGCCAGCAGCTTCCAGGGGGCTGTCTCTGAAGCTTTCTTT. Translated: CASSFQGAVSEAFF.

The CDR3 reads CASGRAHEQFF. In DNA form, the CDR3 reads TGTGCCAGCGGCAGGGCCCATGAGCAGTTCTTC. The rearrangement joins TRBV6-5 to TRBJ2-1; perhaps TRBD1 as D (5 bases). The V end was cut by 8 bases, the J end by 8 bases, with 10 bases between. There are 11 residues in the CDR3. Germline values: CDR1 MNHEY, CDR2 SVGAGI.

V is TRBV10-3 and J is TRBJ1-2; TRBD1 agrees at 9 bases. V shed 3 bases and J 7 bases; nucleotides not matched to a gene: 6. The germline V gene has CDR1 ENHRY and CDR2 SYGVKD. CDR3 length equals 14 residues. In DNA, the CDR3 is TGTGCCATCAGTGATCTACAGGGGGCTCTTGGCTACACCTTC. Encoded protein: CAISDLQGALGYTF.

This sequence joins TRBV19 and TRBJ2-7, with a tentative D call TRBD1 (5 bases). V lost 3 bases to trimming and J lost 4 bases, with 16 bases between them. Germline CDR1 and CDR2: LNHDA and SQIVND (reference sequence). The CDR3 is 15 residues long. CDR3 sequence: CASSIGPQVRYEQYF. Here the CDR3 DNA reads TGTGCCAGTAGTATCGGACCACAGGTGAGGTACGAGCAGTACTTC.

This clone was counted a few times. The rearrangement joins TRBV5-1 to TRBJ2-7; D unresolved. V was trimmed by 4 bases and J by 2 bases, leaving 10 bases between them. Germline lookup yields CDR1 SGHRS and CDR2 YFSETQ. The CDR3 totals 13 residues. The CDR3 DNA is TGCGCCAGCAGCCCCGAATCCCCCTACGAGCAGTACTTC. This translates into CASSPESPYEQYF.

The CDR3 bases are TGTGCCAGCAGCGGAGACAGGGCTTCGAAGGATGGCTACACCTTC. This sequence encodes CASSGDRASKDGYTF. The chain has TRBV9 and TRBJ1-2, with TRBD1 matching 7 bases. Germline CDR1 and CDR2: SGDLS and YYNGEE. The CDR3 is 15 amino acids. V was clipped by 3 bases and J by 6 bases; unmatched bases: 11.

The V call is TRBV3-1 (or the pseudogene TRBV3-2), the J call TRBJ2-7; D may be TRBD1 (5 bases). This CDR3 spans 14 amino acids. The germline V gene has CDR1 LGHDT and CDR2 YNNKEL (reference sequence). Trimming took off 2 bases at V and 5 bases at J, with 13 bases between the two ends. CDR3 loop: CASSQNQGFDEQYF. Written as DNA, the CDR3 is TGTGCCAGCAGCCAAAATCAGGGTTTCGACGAGCAGTACTTC.

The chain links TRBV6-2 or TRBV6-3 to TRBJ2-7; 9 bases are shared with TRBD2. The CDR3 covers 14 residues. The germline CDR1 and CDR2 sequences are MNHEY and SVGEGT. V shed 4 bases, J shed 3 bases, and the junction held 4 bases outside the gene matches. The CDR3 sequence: CASSSPSGVYEQYF. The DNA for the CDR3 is TGTGCCAGCAGTTCCCCTAGCGGGGTCTACGAGCAGTACTTC.

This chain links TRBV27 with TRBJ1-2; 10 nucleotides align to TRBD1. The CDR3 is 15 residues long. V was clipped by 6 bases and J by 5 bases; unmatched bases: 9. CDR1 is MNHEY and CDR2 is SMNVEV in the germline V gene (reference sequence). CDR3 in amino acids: CASREPGTGEYGYTF. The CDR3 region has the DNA TGTGCCAGCAGGGAGCCCGGGACAGGGGAATATGGCTACACCTTC.

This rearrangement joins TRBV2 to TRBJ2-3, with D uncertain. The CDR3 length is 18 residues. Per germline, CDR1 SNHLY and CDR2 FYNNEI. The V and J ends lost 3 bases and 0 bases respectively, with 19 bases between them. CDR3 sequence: CASSDEPPATTSTDTQYF. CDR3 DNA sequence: TGTGCCAGCAGTGATGAGCCCCCCGCGACGACTAGCACAGATACGCAGTATTTT.

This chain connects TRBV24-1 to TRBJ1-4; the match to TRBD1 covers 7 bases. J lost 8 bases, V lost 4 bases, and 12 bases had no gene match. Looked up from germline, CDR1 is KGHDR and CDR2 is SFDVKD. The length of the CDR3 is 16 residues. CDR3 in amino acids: CATSDPRTGPGEKLFF. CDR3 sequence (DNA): TGTGCCACCAGTGACCCTAGGACAGGTCCGGGGGAAAAACTGTTTTTT.

CDR3 amino acids: CAWDDSPSSFLNTEAFF. Here the CDR3 DNA reads TGTGCCTGGGACGACTCTCCTAGTTCTTTTTTGAACACTGAAGCTTTCTTT. This sequence joins TRBV30 and TRBJ1-1, with D uncertain. From germline, CDR1 is GTSNPN and CDR2 SVGIG (reference sequence). Trimming took off 5 bases at V and 0 bases at J, with 22 bases between the two ends. The CDR3 totals 17 residues.

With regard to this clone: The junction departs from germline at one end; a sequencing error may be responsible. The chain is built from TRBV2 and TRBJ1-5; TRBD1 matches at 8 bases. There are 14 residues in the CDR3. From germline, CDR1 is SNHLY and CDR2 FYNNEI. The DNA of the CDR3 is TGTGCCAGCAGACCCGGGACAGGCAATCAGCTCCAGCATTTT. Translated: CASRPGTGNQLQHF.

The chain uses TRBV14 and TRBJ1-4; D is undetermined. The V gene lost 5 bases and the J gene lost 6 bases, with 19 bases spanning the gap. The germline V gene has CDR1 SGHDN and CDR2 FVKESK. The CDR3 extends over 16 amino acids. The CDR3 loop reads CASSFYLRGRDEKLFF. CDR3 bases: TGTGCCAGCAGCTTTTACTTGCGGGGTCGGGATGAAAAACTGTTTTTT.

CDR3 amino acids: CASSPADRVQPQHF. The CDR3 DNA reads as TGTGCCAGCAGCCCCGCAGACAGGGTTCAGCCCCAGCATTTT. The chain couples TRBV7-9 to TRBJ1-5, with TRBD1 matching 7 bases. The CDR3 runs to 14 residues. With V trimmed by 5 bases and J by 6 bases, 7 bases remained unmatched. Germline CDR1 SEHNR, CDR2 FQNEAQ (reference sequence). The variable domain in full, with the rest retrieved from reference TRBV7-9 and TRBJ1-5, is DTGVSQNPRHKITKRGQNVTFRCDPISEHNRLYWYRQTLGQGPEFLTYFQNEAQLEKSRLLSDRFSAERPKGSFSTLEIQRTEQGDSAMYLCASSPADRVQPQHFGDGTRLSIL.

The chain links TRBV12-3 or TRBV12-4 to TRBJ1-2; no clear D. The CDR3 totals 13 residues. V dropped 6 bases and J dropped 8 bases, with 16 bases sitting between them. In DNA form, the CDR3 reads TGTGCCAGCAGCGAGACCAACCGGGAGGGCTACACCTTC. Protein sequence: CASSETNREGYTF.